What follows is one T cell receptor (beta chain) and its context. The sample is drawn from a study of cytomegalovirus exposure and HLA in healthy donors. Primers for the PCR totalled 60 Vbeta and 13 Jbeta. This table comes from immunoSEQ multiplex PCR, and its TCRdb copy is limited to in-frame clones, with some not included. The data contain about 77,000 clones, about four fifths of them singletons. Sequencing was performed on PBMCs. This TCR came from a man aged 40-49 years in good health and CMV-seronegative.

As DNA, the CDR3 is TGTGCCAGTAAATACGGGTGGGGCAATCAGCCCCAGCATTTT. Protein sequence: CASKYGWGNQPQHF. This chain links TRBV19 with TRBJ1-5; D is uncertain. Germline V gene data show CDR1 as LNHDA and CDR2 as SQIVND (reference sequence). The CDR3 runs 14 residues. Trimming left V 7 bases short and J 2 bases short, with 12 bases between.